These T cell receptor beta chains were read from a single sample in a study of blood T cells in healthy people across ages. TCRdb processed the 5' RACE reads anew with MiXCR; each CDR3 protein has one entry. This table holds about 1,600,000 distinct CDR3 sequences, 42% found once. Sequences were obtained from blood. All receptors come from a woman aged 18-29 years in good health. Both conserved end residues are trimmed from each CDR3.

v_call	j_call	cdr3_aa
TRBV3-1	TRBJ2-7	ASSQEGRRLSYEQY
TRBV6-5	.	ASSYSILPGREGQGYNEQY
TRBV27	TRBJ2-3	ASRLAALRDTQY
TRBV2	TRBJ1-2	ASTLGGQSNGYT
TRBV11-2	TRBJ2-6	ASKEGQSGANVLT
TRBV6-1	TRBJ1-1	ASSQSTWGNTEAF
TRBV18	TRBJ1-2	ASSQDTYGYT
TRBV2	TRBJ2-1	ASSEGGAGGPHNEQF
TRBV20-1	TRBJ2-2	SVPSGYANTGELF
TRBV4-1	TRBJ2-2	ASSHRETIAGELF
TRBV12-3/TRBV12-4	TRBJ2-3	ASRESYDTQY
TRBV20-1	TRBJ1-1	SAQDRGMNTEAF
TRBV5-6	TRBJ2-7	ASSSTGPTYEQY
TRBV2	TRBJ2-7	ASSEFFGTRVGYEQY
TRBV20-1	TRBJ2-3	SARDPEGTGDTQY
TRBV6-1	TRBJ2-3	ASSWTSGGWY
TRBV28	TRBJ2-1	ASSSYSSSSYNEQF
TRBV6-1	TRBJ1-1	ASSQGQGSTEAF
TRBV10-3	TRBJ2-5	AISDPKTGGQETQY
TRBV6-2/TRBV6-3	TRBJ2-5	ASSYGLAGTFQETQY
TRBV20-1	TRBJ2-1	SASSPSGSIYNEQF
TRBV20-1	TRBJ2-1	SASFLSGGSSSYNEQF
TRBV5-1	.	ASSLTRYNEQY
TRBV4-1	TRBJ1-1	ASSSQGGGAF
TRBV7-2	TRBJ1-5	ASSLVYTANQPQH
TRBV7-9	TRBJ1-5	ASSPSSQGFQQPQH
TRBV18	TRBJ2-1	TSSPGLVNYNEQF
TRBV25-1	TRBJ2-6	ASSSITGQGRNVLT
TRBV30	TRBJ2-3	AWSGSTDTQY
TRBV5-1	TRBJ2-5	ASSFGKSGQGVAETQY
TRBV28	TRBJ2-1	ASSAWASGQGNEQF
TRBV6-4	TRBJ1-2	ASSDQKRGAGYGYT
TRBV4-2	TRBJ2-5	ASSQSLAGRETQY
TRBV7-3	TRBJ2-3	ASSSSEYTDTQY
TRBV6-2/TRBV6-3	TRBJ2-5	ASSHRDPRETQY
TRBV27	TRBJ1-2	ASSRKDLGTVYGYT
TRBV9	TRBJ2-7	ASSAQRTSYEQY
TRBV29-1	TRBJ2-1	AGGLVGLNNEQF
TRBV10-3	TRBJ2-7	AIRATSGTTYEQY
TRBV21-1	TRBJ1-6	ASSKGTGGWSPLH
TRBV10-3	TRBJ1-1	AISKTGENTEAF
TRBV20-1	TRBJ2-7	RARDPYEQY
TRBV18	TRBJ2-3	ASSRTSNTGDTQY
TRBV15	TRBJ1-5	ATSREWASNQPQH
TRBV10-3	TRBJ2-3	AINLEYTDTQY
TRBV7-3	TRBJ1-1	ASSLSVAGRTEAF
TRBV7-2	TRBJ1-2	ASSETSGNYGYT
TRBV14	TRBJ2-3	ASSRLRTDTQY